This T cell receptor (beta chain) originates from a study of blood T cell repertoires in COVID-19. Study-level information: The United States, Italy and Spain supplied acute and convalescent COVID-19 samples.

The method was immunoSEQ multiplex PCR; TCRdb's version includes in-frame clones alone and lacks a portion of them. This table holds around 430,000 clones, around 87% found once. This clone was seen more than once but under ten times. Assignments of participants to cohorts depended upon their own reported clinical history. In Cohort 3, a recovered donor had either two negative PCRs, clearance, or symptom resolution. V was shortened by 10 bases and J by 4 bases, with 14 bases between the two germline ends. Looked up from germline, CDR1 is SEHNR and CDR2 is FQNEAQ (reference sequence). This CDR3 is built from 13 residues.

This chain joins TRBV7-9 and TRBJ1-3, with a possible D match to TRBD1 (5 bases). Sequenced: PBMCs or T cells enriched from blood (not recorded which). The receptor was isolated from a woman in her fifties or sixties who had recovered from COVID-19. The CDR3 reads CAINQGTGNTIYF. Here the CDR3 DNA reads TGTGCCATCAATCAGGGTACCGGAAACACCATATATTTT.